There are many counts of the clone carrying this TCR beta chain. Antigen: not known. These data come from a study of prognosis after radiotherapy for stage I lung cancer. The wider study: Medical inoperability was the status assigned to all non-small cell lung cancer patients. General study findings and limits: Unique TCR clone counts dropped after stereotactic body radiation therapy, from a median of roughly 10,000 to 7,000.

TCR beta CDR3 amplification from genomic DNA was performed by two-round multiplex PCR. The authors ran first-round PCR with primers specific to each TRBV and TRBJ gene. TCRdb reprocessed the multiplex PCR reads with MiXCR, giving one entry per CDR3 protein. This sample has 20,000 to 25,000 distinct CDR3 sequences, with about 40% found just once. Sample: PBMCs, taken before or after stereotactic body radiation therapy (not recorded which). The source of this sequence is a donor aged 50 or older with non-small cell lung cancer.

The chain's CDR3 is CASSATGTDAYEQYF. The DNA of the CDR3 is TGTGCCAGCAGCGCGACCGGGACAGATGCCTACGAGCAGTACTTC. This chain connects TRBV9 to TRBJ2-7; 7 positions agree with TRBD1. This CDR3 comprises 15 residues. The J segment lost 2 bases and the V segment lost 3 bases, leaving 8 bases of the junction unmatched. The germline V gene encodes CDR1 SGDLS and CDR2 YYNGEE.